This T cell receptor beta chain emerged from a study of shared clonotypes between healthy human individuals. To note about this clone: Its matching antigen is unknown.

Naive CD8 isolation took CD45RO-negative cells positively selected for CCR7 and excluded terminally differentiated effector memory CD45RA+ cells. There were only Caucasian adults among the donors, and all lived in Nashville, Tennessee. Study findings and constraints: Naive subsets, compared against memory subsets, generally had larger estimated richness values. Blood was the only sampled material, and tissue repertoires likely differ. Generation probability values for non-shared clonotypes were lower than those for clonotypes shared by all four donors.

Method: immunoSEQ multiplex PCR; TCRdb's copy keeps in-frame clones and lacks some. The table shows over 2,000,000 clones, with just under 95% occurring only once. The germline V and J ends were trimmed by 0 bases and 4 bases, with 10 bases remaining between them. Germline-derived CDR1 and CDR2 are ENHRY and SYGVKD. The CDR3 has 15 amino acids. The sequenced sample was naive CD8+ T cells from PBMCs. The V gene is TRBV10-3, the J gene TRBJ1-3; D not resolved. The receptor's source is a man aged 18 to 30 in good health. Some clones in this sample may be carry-over from other donors' samples. Here the CDR3 DNA reads TGTGCCATCAGTGAGTCGAAAAGCGCGGGAAACACCATATATTTT. Translation gives CAISESKSAGNTIYF.